Listed below are T cell receptor beta chains from one sample, sequenced in a study of blood T cell repertoires in COVID-19. Assay: immunoSEQ multiplex PCR; the TCRdb copy retains only in-frame clones and omits some. The sample contains some 240,000 clones, around 83% of which appear only once. Input material: PBMCs or T cells enriched from blood (not recorded which). The receptors here all came from a woman aged 45-60 years who had been exposed to COVID-19. The CDR3 runs from the conserved cysteine through the conserved F or W. The D gene is left open where the match is weak.

NA	TRBV5-5	15	TRBJ1-5	CASSFFSREGQPQHF
TRBD1	TRBV7-8	14	TRBJ1-1	CASSLGLTGGEAFF
NA	TRBV4-3	13	TRBJ1-2	CASSQETGDGYTF
NA	TRBV11-3	14	TRBJ2-2	CASSLASQTGELFF
TRBD1	TRBV30	15	TRBJ1-3	CAWKIPGGPGNTIYF
NA	TRBV5-4	13	TRBJ2-1	CASPGGDGSEQFF
NA	TRBV4-3	15	TRBJ1-1	CASSQVVYMNTEAFF
NA	TRBV2	12	TRBJ2-6	CASSLGANVLTF
NA	TRBV18	14	TRBJ1-1	CASSRIVENTEAFF
NA	TRBV28	14	TRBJ1-1	CASSPQDRNTEAFF
NA	TRBV5-4	15	TRBJ1-3	CASSSPTVSGNTIYF
TRBD1	TRBV19	18	TRBJ2-6	CASSPEGQGASGANVLTF
NA	TRBV12-3/TRBV12-4	13	TRBJ1-1	CASSRGPNTEAFF
TRBD1	TRBV24-1	16	TRBJ1-2	CATSDARAGTAYGYTF
TRBD1	TRBV18	15	TRBJ1-2	CASSPQPGQAVGYTF
NA	TRBV7-9	15	TRBJ2-1	CASSLSGKIGNEQFF
TRBD2	TRBV14	13	TRBJ2-4	CASSQIGGDIQYF
TRBD1	TRBV3-1/TRBV3-2	15	TRBJ1-1	CASSQGAGQSLGAFF
NA	TRBV10-3	15	TRBJ1-6	CAISESTQGSTPLHF
TRBD1	TRBV3-1/TRBV3-2	13	TRBJ1-1	CASSLGTVAEAFF
TRBD2	TRBV10-1	16	TRBJ2-3	CASSSGLAGRQDTQYF
NA	TRBV4-1	15	TRBJ1-6	CASSQDEGRGSPLHF
NA	TRBV12-3/TRBV12-4	13	TRBJ1-1	CASSGAGYTEAFF
TRBD1	TRBV9	15	TRBJ1-1	CASSRGDRVDSEAFF
TRBD1	TRBV7-2	16	TRBJ1-1	CASSLAGGFMNTEAFF
NA	TRBV6-5	13	TRBJ2-1	CASSRGHNNEQFF
TRBD2	TRBV28	17	TRBJ2-2	CASSIRTGGANTGELFF
NA	TRBV28	16	TRBJ2-1	CASAVPRAMGLGEQFF
TRBD1	TRBV2	15	TRBJ1-3	CASRHRQGGGNTIYF